Following are 9 T cell receptor beta chains from one sample sequenced in a study of OX40 agonist ivuxolimab in advanced cancers. Data came from immunoSEQ multiplex PCR; TCRdb stores just in-frame clones and leaves some out. Seen here are 45,000 to 55,000 clones, 84% observed once, and the top ten hold roughly 1.1%. The sample in question was CD4+ or CD8+ T cells sorted from blood, obtained in a trial of the OX40 agonist ivuxolimab. The receptors were gathered from an adult with an advanced solid tumor such as melanoma, head and neck, liver or kidney cancer.

V usage is TRBV5-1 and J usage is TRBJ2-1; D is ambiguous. Germline CDR1 reads SGHRS; CDR2 reads YFSETQ. The CDR3 loop spans 13 amino acids. The V gene lost 2 bases and the J gene lost 6 bases, with 9 bases spanning the gap. The CDR3 DNA follows: TGCGCCAGCAGCTTTGGAACTGTCAATGAGCAGTTCTTC. It is translated as CASSFGTVNEQFF.

The chain recombines TRBV10-3 with TRBJ1-3, with no clear D. Looked up from germline, CDR1 is ENHRY and CDR2 is SYGVKD. This CDR3 has 12 residues. The V gene lost 4 bases and the J gene lost 2 bases, with 3 bases spanning the gap. CDR3 coding DNA: TGTGCCATCAGTGGAGCTGGAAACACCATATATTTT. Translated: CAISGAGNTIYF.

This chain joins TRBV2 and TRBJ2-4, with D possibly matching TRBD2 (6 bases). This CDR3 is 15 amino acids long. The germline V gene has CDR1 SNHLY and CDR2 FYNNEI. Trimming cost V 6 bases and J 6 bases, with 18 bases left between them. CDR3 sequence reads: CASSLRSVGGNIQYF. DNA for the CDR3: TGTGCCAGCAGCCTCAGGAGTGTGGGGGGAAACATTCAGTACTTC.

This rearrangement joins TRBV4-3 to TRBJ2-7; tentatively, D is TRBD2 (6 bases). V dropped 6 bases and J dropped 6 bases, with 9 bases sitting between them. Germline V CDR1 and CDR2: LGHNA, YSLEER. This CDR3 has 11 residues. The CDR3 region has the DNA TGCGCCAGCAGTCGGGGAGGCGAGCAGTACTTC. Translated, it gives CASSRGGEQYF.

The rearrangement uses TRBV10-3 and TRBJ2-2; D ambiguous. The CDR3 is made up of 12 amino acids. Per the germline V gene, CDR1 is ENHRY and CDR2 is SYGVKD. The V and J ends lost 0 bases and 7 bases respectively, with 3 bases between them. CDR3 sequence: CAISESFGELFF. CDR3 DNA sequence: TGTGCCATCAGTGAGTCGTTCGGGGAGCTGTTTTTT.

The V and J genes are TRBV27 and TRBJ2-7, with 7 bases fitting TRBD1. The CDR3 sequence is 13 residues long. Per the germline V gene, CDR1 is MNHEY and CDR2 is SMNVEV (reference sequence). With V trimmed by 8 bases and J by 7 bases, 11 bases remained unmatched. CDR3 coding DNA: TGTGCCAGCTCCCCGGAAGGGGGCTGGGAGCAGTACTTC. This codes for CASSPEGGWEQYF.

The chain combines TRBV4-2 with TRBJ2-1; the D is unclear. This CDR3 is built from 15 residues. Trimming took 0 bases from V and 0 from J, leaving 6 bases between them. CDR1 is LGHNA, CDR2 YNFKEQ, per germline. The CDR3 bases are TGTGCCAGCAGCCAAGAGGGCGACTCCTACAATGAGCAGTTCTTC. This codes for CASSQEGDSYNEQFF.

Notes on this clone: One end of the junction is discordant with germline, which a read error may explain. The CDR3 DNA is TGTGCCAGCAGCCATCGGGGGAGGGCCTACGATGAGCAGTTCTTC. This sequence encodes CASSHRGRAYDEQFF. The V call is TRBV7-9, the J call TRBJ2-1; 7 bases are a match to TRBD2. The germline CDR1 and CDR2 sequences are SEHNR and FQNEAQ (reference sequence). The CDR3 is made up of 15 amino acids.

This clone was seen a handful of times. The chain uses TRBV7-8 and TRBJ1-4; 10 bases match TRBD1. This CDR3 has 19 amino acids. CDR1 SGHVS and CDR2 FQNEAQ come from the germline V gene. The junction had 10 bases not matched to a gene; V was cut back by 0 bases and J by 3 bases. CDR3 residues: CASSLAQFSGTGANEKLFF. In nucleotides, the CDR3 is TGTGCCAGCAGCTTAGCCCAGTTTAGTGGGACAGGGGCTAATGAAAAACTGTTTTTT.